This T cell receptor beta chain was documented in a study of shared clonotypes between healthy human individuals (dated by TCRdb to about 2020). In terms of the full investigation: A couple of women and a few men aged 18 to 49 years were included in the cohort. To estimate repertoire size and how much clonotypes are shared between individuals, the study performed deep sequencing of blood TCR repertoires from roughly five healthy adults. To increase sequencing depth and limit assay-specific biases, different laboratories used diverse techniques to prepare libraries and sequence TCR repertoires. Leukapheresis yielded between about 0.9 and 10 billion PBMCs per donor. For each donor, CD4 naive and CD4 memory were each run on three plates, CD8 naive on two plates, and CD8 memory on one plate. Results the study describes overall, beyond this receptor: Even with the large sequencing depth, rarefaction of the sorted-subset datasets indicated that sequencing was incomplete. Clonotypes shared by all four sorted-subset donors showed higher generation probabilities than non-shared clonotypes. Sampling was restricted to blood, and TCR repertoires in tissue are likely to differ from TCR repertoires in blood. Pairwise subsampling indicated that sequencing depth was expected to affect the degree of clonotype sharing among donors. Across a few donors, approximately 4.6% of naive CD4, around 3.5% of naive CD8, under 2.5% of memory CD4, and under 0.45% of memory CD8 clonotypes were shared. Because the study included only a small number of donors, the genetic and exposure-history diversity represented was limited. Naive subsets generally had larger estimated clonotype richness than memory subsets.

TCR CDR3 regions were amplified from genomic DNA by multiplex PCR using the deep immunoSEQ assay. Genomic DNA extracted from each cell subset was distributed evenly over all wells of several immunoSEQ 96-well plates, and each plate served as one replicate. For sorted subsets, roughly 0.2 ug genomic DNA, equal to tens of thousands of T cell genomes, was loaded into each replicate PCR. Purified libraries were measured with a Qubit 3.0 fluorometer, size-checked on a Bioanalyzer 2100, and measured again with the KAPA Library Quantification kit. A separate single-read 150-cycle Illumina NextSeq 550 flow cell was used to sequence each immunoSEQ 96-well plate. The source study handled its data this way. Because the immunoSEQ output included only junctional sequences and no quality scores, the filtering could not be the same as the filtering used for full-length reads. Sequences were annotated with PyIR, a Python wrapper for IgBLAST v1.9, using IMGT germline references to assign V/J genes and CDR3. Any read was removed if the V/J assignment was weak (E-value above 1e-6), the CDR3 was missing, or the read contained stop codons, out-of-frame junctions, or ambiguous translated residues. V3J clonotypes were defined as sequences sharing the same inferred V gene, J gene, and CDR3 amino acid sequence. Percentage overlap between repertoires was computed as shared unique clonotypes divided by the size of the smaller repertoire. Three approaches were used to assess repertoire richness: RTK rarefaction, the Chao1 estimator, and Recon v2.1 estimates of unobserved clonotypes. For all TCRbeta clonotypes obtained by the gDNA method from a handful of donors, generation probabilities were computed with OLGA. The immuneACCESS repertoire file appears here via TCRdb, limited to in-frame rearrangements. These files lack a portion of the clones; in checked studies, under half of the deficit traces to unresolved V genes, and the cause of the others is not known. V and J calls and clone size follow that table, whereas D and trimming were derived from the DNA. Present in this sample are approximately 2.4 million clones, about 94% of which were seen just once. The biggest ten clones account for over 0.1% of the sample.

The donors were healthy, HIV-negative adults who had no recently reported acute infections or vaccinations. Every donor was a Caucasian adult living in Nashville, Tennessee, USA. CD4+ T cells were enriched by magnetic negative selection, after which naive cells were positively selected on CD45RA and the negative fraction was taken as the memory subset. Blood was obtained by leukapheresis, after which PBMCs were separated by Ficoll-Histopaque density gradient centrifugation and cryopreserved in liquid nitrogen vapor phase. Analytical flow cytometry was used to check the purity and quantity of each magnetically sorted T cell population. Each sorted fraction had its genomic DNA isolated and then quantified by UV absorbance on a Nanodrop 2000c. This clone was observed a single time. This clone's antigen is unknown. Base quality data are lacking; no much larger clone is found one base away. Material: naive CD4+ T cells sorted from blood. The sample's cell subset or site label, decoded: CD45RA+ positively selected. The receptor was isolated from a young man in good health.

The CDR3 region has the sequence CASSLGTYGGISNQPQHF. The nucleotides read TGTGCCAGCAGTTTAGGGACTTATGGGGGAATAAGCAATCAGCCCCAGCATTTT. Rearrangement joined TRBV28 to TRBJ1-5; TRBD1 is a weak D gene call, 5 bases matching. CDR1 and CDR2 are drawn from the germline V gene: MDHEN, SYDVKM. The CDR3 holds 18 amino acids from the cysteine to the phenylalanine. Left in the record is the CDR3 DNA by itself, 54 bases read in frame from the first base. The junction carries 18 bases between V and J, which are trimmed by 2 bases and 1 base respectively.